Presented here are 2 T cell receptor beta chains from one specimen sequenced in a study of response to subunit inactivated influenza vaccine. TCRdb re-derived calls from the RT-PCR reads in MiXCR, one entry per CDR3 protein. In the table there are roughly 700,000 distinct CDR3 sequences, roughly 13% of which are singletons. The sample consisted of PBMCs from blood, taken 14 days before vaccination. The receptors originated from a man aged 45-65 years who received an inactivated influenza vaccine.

The CDR3 DNA reads TGTGCCAGCAAACCGGGACAGGGTCAGCCCCAGCATTTT. This codes for CASKPGQGQPQHF. The chain recombines TRBV12-3 or TRBV12-4 with TRBJ1-5, with TRBD1 matching 9 bases. Losses at the gene ends were 7 bases for V and 6 bases for J; bases not matched to a gene: 4. This CDR3 has 13 amino acids.

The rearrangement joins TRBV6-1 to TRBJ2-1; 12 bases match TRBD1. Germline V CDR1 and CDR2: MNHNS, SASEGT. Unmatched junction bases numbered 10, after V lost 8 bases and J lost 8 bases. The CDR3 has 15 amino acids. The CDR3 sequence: CASAEGTGGFDEQFF. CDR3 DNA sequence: TGTGCCAGCGCCGAGGGGACAGGGGGCTTCGATGAGCAGTTCTTC.